These 21 T cell receptor beta chains were all obtained from the same sample, sequenced in a study of blood T cell repertoires in COVID-19. Method: immunoSEQ multiplex PCR; TCRdb's copy keeps in-frame clones and lacks some. The sample holds under 75,000 clones, around 86% seen once. Sequencing used peripheral blood. The receptors derive from a woman aged 18-29 years with acute or convalescent COVID-19.

This clone appeared a single time. The chain links TRBV7-8 to TRBJ1-4, with D unresolved. V dropped 5 bases and J dropped 0 bases, with 7 bases sitting between them. This CDR3 region has 14 residues. Per the germline V gene, CDR1 is SGHVS and CDR2 is FQNEAQ. CDR3 loop: CASSPSATNEKLFF. CDR3 nucleotides: TGTGCCAGCAGCCCCTCAGCAACTAATGAAAAACTGTTTTTT.

The genes are TRBV6-6 and TRBJ2-5; possibly TRBD2 for D (6 bases). The V end was cut by 1 base, the J end by 2 bases, with 11 bases between. Per the germline V gene, CDR1 is MNHNY and CDR2 is SVGAGI (reference sequence). The CDR3 sequence is 15 residues long. DNA for the CDR3: TGTGCCAGCAGTTACTTTGGGGGGAAGCAAGAGACCCAGTACTTC. Translated, it gives CASSYFGGKQETQYF.

The V gene is TRBV5-1, the J gene TRBJ2-4; 8 nucleotides match TRBD1. The CDR3 consists of 16 residues. CDR1 and CDR2 (germline): SGHRS, YFSETQ. V lost 0 bases, J lost 5 bases, and 7 bases stayed unmatched. CDR3 sequence reads: CASSLGADRGENIQYF. CDR3 coding DNA: TGCGCCAGCAGCTTGGGGGCTGACAGGGGAGAAAACATTCAGTACTTC.

V gene TRBV21-1 combines with J gene TRBJ1-1; the listed D gene, TRBD1, was not tested against the DNA. TRBV21-1 is noted as a pseudogene. The CDR3 consists of 14 residues. The CDR3 here is CASSTGGRETEAFF. CDR3 bases: TGTGCCAGCAGCACAGGGGGTCGGGAAACTGAAGCTTTCTTT.

This chain uses TRBV6-6 with TRBJ2-5; maybe TRBD2 (6 bases). The CDR3 has 10 amino acids. Per germline, CDR1 MNHNY and CDR2 SVGAGI (reference sequence). Trimming stripped 8 bases from V and 5 bases from J, with 6 bases between. The CDR3 protein is CASGGETQYF. The CDR3 DNA reads TGTGCCAGCGGGGGGGAGACCCAGTACTTC.

The chain recombines TRBV18 with TRBJ2-7, with TRBD1 as a possible D gene (7 bases). V lost 3 bases and J 4 bases, leaving 19 bases between the germline ends. CDR3 size: 16 residues. CDR1 KGHSH and CDR2 LQKENI come from the germline V gene. The CDR3 region is CASSPRGSRGLYEQYF. The CDR3 DNA reads TGTGCCAGCTCACCTCGGGGGTCCAGGGGGTTGTACGAGCAGTACTTC.

The gene calls are TRBV29-1 and TRBJ2-3; no reliable D call. The V end lost 4 bases, the J end lost 2 bases, and 7 bases lay between the germline ends. Per germline, CDR1 SQVTM and CDR2 ANQGSEA. This CDR3 contains 12 residues. The CDR3 DNA reads TGCAGCGTTGGGGCGTACACAGATACGCAGTATTTT. Its protein is CSVGAYTDTQYF.

This clone showed up just once. CDR3 bases: TGTGCCAGCAGTCCCTACGACAGGGGCCCCTTGAACACTGAAGCTTTCTTT. Encoded protein: CASSPYDRGPLNTEAFF. The gene calls are TRBV27 and TRBJ1-1; 8 bases align to TRBD1. V trimming: 5 bases; J trimming: 0 bases; junction bases outside the gene matches: 11. Germline CDR1 reads MNHEY; CDR2 reads SMNVEV (reference sequence). The CDR3 runs 17 residues.

A few counts support this clone. V is TRBV28 and J is TRBJ1-6; 8 bases match TRBD1. Germline assignment: CDR1 MDHEN and CDR2 SYDVKM. V was pared by 5 bases and J by 8 bases, with 20 bases of the junction left unmatched. The CDR3 sequence is 19 residues long. The DNA of the CDR3 is TGTGCCAGCAGTCCCACTCGATATTACAGGACAGGGCAGGATTCACCCCTCCACTTT. Protein product: CASSPTRYYRTGQDSPLHF.

This clone was detected a few times. The chain has TRBV7-9 and TRBJ2-2; possibly TRBD1 for D (6 bases). Germline V lookup: CDR1 SEHNR, CDR2 FQNEAQ (reference sequence). Trimming removed 3 bases from V and 9 bases from J, with 11 bases in between. CDR3 size: 13 residues. The CDR3 reads CASSFSDRRELFF. The CDR3 DNA reads TGTGCCAGCAGCTTCAGCGACAGGAGGGAGCTGTTTTTT.

This chain uses TRBV6-1 with TRBJ1-4, with 7 bases fitting TRBD1. J lost 7 bases, V lost 2 bases, and 7 bases had no gene match. The CDR3 has 15 residues. The germline V gene encodes CDR1 MNHNS and CDR2 SASEGT. The CDR3 DNA reads as TGTGCCAGCAGTGAAACCGACAGGGTTGGTGAAAAACTGTTTTTT. It yields the protein CASSETDRVGEKLFF.

V gene TRBV5-1 combines with J gene TRBJ2-5; 7 nucleotides agree with TRBD2. J was trimmed by 4 bases and V by 5 bases; bases with no gene match: 5. The CDR3 runs 13 residues. Germline lookup yields CDR1 SGHRS and CDR2 YFSETQ. CDR3 bases: TGCGCCAGCAGGAGGGAGGGCGGAGAGACCCAGTACTTC. It specifies CASRREGGETQYF.

The rearrangement links TRBV2 to TRBJ1-1, with 10 bases matching TRBD1. The V segment lost 6 bases and the J segment 4 bases; nucleotides outside the gene matches: 5. CDR3 length: 14 amino acids. Germline CDR1 is SNHLY and CDR2 is FYNNEI. DNA for the CDR3: TGTGCCAGCAGAGCGCGGGACAGGGGCACTGAAGCTTTCTTT. Protein sequence: CASRARDRGTEAFF.

The chain has TRBV4-3 and TRBJ2-5; 7 bases align to TRBD2. The germline gives CDR1 LGHNA, CDR2 YSLEER. Unmatched junction bases numbered 5, after V lost 0 bases and J lost 1 base. This CDR3 comprises 16 residues. In DNA, the CDR3 is TGCGCCAGCAGCCAAGATCCCGCTAGCGGCCAAGAGACCCAGTACTTC. It codes for CASSQDPASGQETQYF.

The rearrangement links TRBV10-3 to TRBJ1-2; 8 nucleotides line up with TRBD1. Germline trimming cut 5 bases from V and 6 bases from J; bases unmatched to any gene: 11. The V gene's germline CDR1 is ENHRY and CDR2 SYGVKD. The CDR3 extends over 15 amino acids. CDR3 loop: CAISFRTGMRNGYTF. For the CDR3, the DNA is TGTGCCATCAGTTTCCGGACAGGGATGAGGAATGGCTACACCTTC.

The chain has TRBV2 and TRBJ2-7; 8 bases are a match to TRBD1. The CDR3 totals 15 residues. The germline V gene encodes CDR1 SNHLY and CDR2 FYNNEI. The V gene end was trimmed by 8 bases and the J gene end by 2 bases; junction bases not matched to a gene: 11. CDR3 DNA: TGTGCCAGCCTTGGGGTCGGGACAGGACCCTACGAGCAGTACTTC. Protein sequence: CASLGVGTGPYEQYF.

V and J are TRBV5-4 and TRBJ1-2, with D unclear. Trimming took off 2 bases at V and 1 base at J, with 12 bases between the two ends. Germline CDR1 reads SGHNT; CDR2 reads YYREEE (reference sequence). This CDR3 contains 15 residues. CDR3 nucleotide sequence: TGTGCCAGCAGCTTTCTGGGCAGTCATAACTATGGCTACACCTTC. Translating gives CASSFLGSHNYGYTF. Full variable domain (remainder filled in from reference TRBV5-4 and TRBJ1-2): ETGVTQSPTHLIKTRGQQVTLRCSSQSGHNTVSWYQQALGQGPQFIFQYYREEENGRGNFPPRFSGLQFPNYSSELNVNALELDDSALYLCASSFLGSHNYGYTFGSGTRLTVV.

J is TRBJ2-1 and V is TRBV7-9, with D possibly being TRBD1 (6 bases). Trimming cost V 0 bases and J 9 bases, with 15 bases left between them. This CDR3 spans 15 amino acids. Germline assignment: CDR1 SEHNR and CDR2 FQNEAQ (reference sequence). The CDR3, as DNA: TGTGCCAGCAGCTTAGCAAGGGACACTTTAGGTGAGCAGTTCTTC. Translation gives CASSLARDTLGEQFF.

The genes are TRBV3-1 (or the pseudogene TRBV3-2) and TRBJ1-5; D perhaps matches TRBD1 (6 bases). The CDR3 runs 14 residues. Germline values: CDR1 LGHDT, CDR2 YNNKEL (reference sequence). The V end was cut by 1 base, the J end by 2 bases, with 6 bases between. The CDR3 coding sequence is TGTGCCAGCAGCCAAGGGACAGGCAATCAGCCCCAGCATTTT. It specifies CASSQGTGNQPQHF.

The chain employs TRBV30 and TRBJ1-6, with D tentatively TRBD1 (6 bases). V lost 0 bases and J 14 bases, leaving 14 bases between the germline ends. The CDR3 is 13 residues long. Germline V lookup: CDR1 GTSNPN, CDR2 SVGIG (reference sequence). The CDR3 sequence: CAWSVAGAATLHF. CDR3 DNA: TGTGCCTGGAGTGTAGCAGGGGCCGCCACCCTCCACTTT.

The gene calls are TRBV6-1 and TRBJ2-7; 7 bases line up with TRBD2. The CDR3 has 14 amino acids. Germline CDR1 reads MNHNS; CDR2 reads SASEGT. The junction had 2 bases not matched to a gene; V was cut back by 1 base and J by 2 bases. Here the CDR3 reads CASSEGGGTYEQYF. The CDR3 nucleotides read TGTGCCAGCAGTGAAGGGGGGGGAACCTACGAGCAGTACTTC.